This TCR beta chain was recorded in a study of vaccination effects on CD4 cells after COVID-19. This CDR3 comprises 17 residues. Germline CDR1 reads SGHAT; CDR2 reads FQNNGV. The J segment lost 2 bases and the V segment lost 5 bases, leaving 6 bases of the junction unmatched. As to this clone: Its specificity is unknown.

Profiling relied on immunoSEQ multiplex PCR, and the TCRdb table lists in-frame clones only, not all of them. The repertoire holds 45,000 to 50,000 clones, with more than 75% as singletons. Cells that had been cultured for 10 days were the source of isolated CD4+ T cells. The chain uses TRBV11-2 and TRBJ2-3, with 14 bases fitting TRBD2. Sample: CD4+ T cells from PBMCs cultured without peptide, taken before COVID-19 vaccination. The sequence was obtained from a human donor who had a prior SARS-CoV-2 infection. CDR3 loop: CASSRLAGGPVTDTQYF. CDR3 DNA: TGTGCCAGCAGCCGACTAGCGGGGGGGCCCGTCACAGATACGCAGTATTTT.